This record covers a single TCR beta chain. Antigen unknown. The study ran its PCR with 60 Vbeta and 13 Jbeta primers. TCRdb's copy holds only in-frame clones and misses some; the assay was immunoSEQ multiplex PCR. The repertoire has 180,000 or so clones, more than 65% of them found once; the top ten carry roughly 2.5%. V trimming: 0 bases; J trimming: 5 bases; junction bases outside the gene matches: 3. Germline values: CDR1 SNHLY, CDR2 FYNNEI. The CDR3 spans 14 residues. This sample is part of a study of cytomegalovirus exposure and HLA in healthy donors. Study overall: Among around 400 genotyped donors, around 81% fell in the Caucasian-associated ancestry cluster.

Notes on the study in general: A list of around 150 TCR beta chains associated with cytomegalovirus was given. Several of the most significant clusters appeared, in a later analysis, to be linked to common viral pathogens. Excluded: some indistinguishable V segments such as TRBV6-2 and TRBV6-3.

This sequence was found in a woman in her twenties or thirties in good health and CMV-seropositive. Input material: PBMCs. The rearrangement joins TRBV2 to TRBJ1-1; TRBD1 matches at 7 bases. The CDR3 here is CASSEALRGTEAFF. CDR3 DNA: TGTGCCAGCAGTGAAGCTCTCAGGGGGACTGAAGCTTTCTTT.